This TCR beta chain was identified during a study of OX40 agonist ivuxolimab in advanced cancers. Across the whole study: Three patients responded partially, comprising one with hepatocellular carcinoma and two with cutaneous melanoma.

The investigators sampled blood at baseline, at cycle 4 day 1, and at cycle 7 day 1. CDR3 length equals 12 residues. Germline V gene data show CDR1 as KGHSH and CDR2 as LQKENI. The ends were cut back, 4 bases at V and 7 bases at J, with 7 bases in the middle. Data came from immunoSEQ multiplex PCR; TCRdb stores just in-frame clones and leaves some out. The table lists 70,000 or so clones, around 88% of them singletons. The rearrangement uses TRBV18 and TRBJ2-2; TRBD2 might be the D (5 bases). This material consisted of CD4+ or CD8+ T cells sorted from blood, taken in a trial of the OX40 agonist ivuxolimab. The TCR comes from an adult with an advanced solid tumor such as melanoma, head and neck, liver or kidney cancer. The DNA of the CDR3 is TGTGCCAGCTCACAAACTAGCGGGGAGCTGTTTTTT. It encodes CASSQTSGELFF.